The present entry profiles one TCR beta chain with its context. This same CDR3 is encoded by further DNA sequences in the sample. This sample was included in a study of shared clonotypes between healthy human individuals. This CDR3 spans 14 amino acids. Per the germline V gene, CDR1 is SGDLS and CDR2 is YYNGEE. Trimming removed 0 bases at V and 2 bases at J, with 9 bases between. The repertoire was sequenced with immunoSEQ multiplex PCR; TCRdb's copy has only in-frame clones and lacks some. Of 2 million to 3 million clones in the sample, over 85% were seen once. This sequence originates from a man aged 18 to 29 in good health. Some clones in this sample may be carry-over from other donors' samples. The rearrangement uses TRBV9 and TRBJ2-7; D remains unclear. Material for sequencing was naive CD4+ T cells from PBMCs. Subset denoted: CD45RA+ positively selected. CDR3 region: CASSVAVGPYEQYF. In nucleotides, the CDR3 is TGTGCCAGCAGCGTAGCCGTTGGCCCCTACGAGCAGTACTTC.